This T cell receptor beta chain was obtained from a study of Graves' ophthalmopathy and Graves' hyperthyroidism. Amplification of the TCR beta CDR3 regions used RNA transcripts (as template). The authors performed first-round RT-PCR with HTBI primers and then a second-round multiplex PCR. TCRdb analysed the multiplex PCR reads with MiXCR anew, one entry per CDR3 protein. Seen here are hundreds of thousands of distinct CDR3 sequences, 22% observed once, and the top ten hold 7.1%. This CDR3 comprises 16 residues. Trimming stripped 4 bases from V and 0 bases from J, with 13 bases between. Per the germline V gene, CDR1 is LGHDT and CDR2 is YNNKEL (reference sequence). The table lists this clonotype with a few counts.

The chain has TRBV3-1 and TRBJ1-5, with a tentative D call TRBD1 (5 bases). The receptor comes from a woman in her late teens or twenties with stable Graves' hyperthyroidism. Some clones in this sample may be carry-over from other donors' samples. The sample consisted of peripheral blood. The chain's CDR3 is CASSLSTVSSNQPQHF. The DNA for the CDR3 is TGTGCCAGCAGCCTATCGACAGTGAGTAGCAATCAGCCCCAGCATTTT.